This T cell receptor (beta chain) was retrieved from a study of shared clonotypes between healthy human individuals. The wider study: Each donor had three CD4 naive, three CD4 memory, two CD8 naive and one CD8 memory plate. Whole-study results and caveats: A handful of donors showed sharing of about 4.7% of naive CD4 clonotypes. The sampled material consisted only of blood, and tissue repertoires are likely to differ. Generation probabilities of non-shared clonotypes were lower (relative to those shared by all four donors).

A word on this clone: Antigen specificity is unknown.

Germline assignment: CDR1 SQVTM and CDR2 ANQGSEA. CDR3 length: 14 amino acids. V dropped 2 bases and J dropped 7 bases, with 14 bases sitting between them. Data came from immunoSEQ multiplex PCR; TCRdb stores just in-frame clones and leaves some out. The data hold 2 million to 2.5 million clones, with approximately 93% observed a single time. The sample comprised naive CD4+ T cells from PBMCs. Subset here: CD45RA+ positively selected. The sequence was collected from a man in his late teens or twenties in good health. Some clones in this sample may be carry-over from other donors' samples. J is TRBJ2-2 and V is TRBV29-1, with D perhaps TRBD1 (5 bases). CDR3 amino acids: CSVERQPFGGELFF. The CDR3 DNA reads as TGCAGCGTTGAAAGACAGCCGTTCGGCGGGGAGCTGTTTTTT.